The clone carrying this TCR beta chain was seen many times. CDR3 length: 12 amino acids. Germline CDR1 and CDR2: SGHRS and YFSETQ. The V gene lost 3 bases and the J gene lost 4 bases, with 8 bases spanning the gap. This sample was included in a study of control samples from healthy donors and cancer patients. The assay was immunoSEQ multiplex PCR, and TCRdb's table has in-frame clones only and misses some. The sample has some 99,000 clones; about 89% are singletons. The sample was blood. This TCR derives from a woman aged 45-59 years in good health. This sequence joins TRBV5-1 and TRBJ2-7; D is undetermined. The CDR3 loop is CASSSPGYEQYF. The CDR3 nucleotides read TGCGCCAGCAGCTCCCCCGGGTACGAGCAGTACTTC.